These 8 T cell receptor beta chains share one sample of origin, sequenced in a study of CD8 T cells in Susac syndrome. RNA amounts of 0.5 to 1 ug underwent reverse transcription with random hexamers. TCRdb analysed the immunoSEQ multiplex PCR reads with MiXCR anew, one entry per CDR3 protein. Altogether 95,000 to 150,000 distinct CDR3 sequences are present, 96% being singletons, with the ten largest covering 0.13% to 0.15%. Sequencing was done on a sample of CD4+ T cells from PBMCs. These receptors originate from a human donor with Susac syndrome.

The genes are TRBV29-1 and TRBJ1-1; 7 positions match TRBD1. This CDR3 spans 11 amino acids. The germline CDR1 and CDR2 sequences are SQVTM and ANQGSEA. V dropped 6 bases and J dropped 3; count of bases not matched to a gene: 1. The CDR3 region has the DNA TGCAGCGTGACAGGGTACACTGAAGCTTTCTTT. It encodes CSVTGYTEAFF.

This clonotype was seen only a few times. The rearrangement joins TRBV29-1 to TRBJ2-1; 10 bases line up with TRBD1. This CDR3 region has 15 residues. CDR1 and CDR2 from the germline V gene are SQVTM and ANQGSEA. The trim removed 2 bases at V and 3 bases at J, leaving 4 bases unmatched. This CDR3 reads CSVEPGQGNYNEQFF. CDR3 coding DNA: TGCAGCGTTGAACCGGGACAGGGGAACTACAATGAGCAGTTCTTC.

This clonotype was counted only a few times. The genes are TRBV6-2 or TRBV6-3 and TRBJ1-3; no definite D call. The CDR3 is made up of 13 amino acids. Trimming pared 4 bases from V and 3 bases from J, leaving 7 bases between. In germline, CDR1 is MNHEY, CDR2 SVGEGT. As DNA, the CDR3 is TGTGCCAGCAGTTCGGACGGTGGAAACACCATATATTTT. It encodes CASSSDGGNTIYF.

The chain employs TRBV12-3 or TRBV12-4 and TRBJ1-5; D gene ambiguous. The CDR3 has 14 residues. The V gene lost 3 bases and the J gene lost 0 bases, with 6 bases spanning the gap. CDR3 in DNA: TGTGCCAGCAGTTTTCCAAATAGCAATCAGCCCCAGCATTTT. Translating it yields CASSFPNSNQPQHF.

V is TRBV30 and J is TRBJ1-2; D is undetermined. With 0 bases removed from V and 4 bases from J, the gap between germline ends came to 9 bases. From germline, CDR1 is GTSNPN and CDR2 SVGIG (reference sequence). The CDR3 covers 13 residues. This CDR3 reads CAWSVWGGYGYTF. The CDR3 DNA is TGTGCCTGGAGTGTATGGGGAGGCTATGGCTACACCTTC.

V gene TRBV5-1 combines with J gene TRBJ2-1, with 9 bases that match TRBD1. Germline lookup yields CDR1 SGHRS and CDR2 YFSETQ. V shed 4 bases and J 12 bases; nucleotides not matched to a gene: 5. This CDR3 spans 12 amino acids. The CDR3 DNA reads TGCGCCAGCAGCCTCCTGGACAGGGGGCAGTTCTTC. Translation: CASSLLDRGQFF.

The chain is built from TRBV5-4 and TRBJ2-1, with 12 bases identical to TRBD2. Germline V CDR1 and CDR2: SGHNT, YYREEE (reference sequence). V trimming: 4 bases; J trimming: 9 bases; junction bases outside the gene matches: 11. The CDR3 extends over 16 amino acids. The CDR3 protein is CASSQILAGGQGEQFF. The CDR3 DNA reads TGTGCCAGCAGCCAAATCCTAGCGGGAGGGCAAGGTGAGCAGTTCTTC.

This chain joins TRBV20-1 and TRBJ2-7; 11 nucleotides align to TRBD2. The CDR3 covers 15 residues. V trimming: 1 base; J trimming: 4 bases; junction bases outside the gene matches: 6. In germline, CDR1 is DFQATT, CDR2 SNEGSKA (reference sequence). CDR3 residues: CSARGLAGGPYEQYF. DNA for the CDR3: TGCAGTGCTAGAGGTCTAGCGGGAGGTCCTTACGAGCAGTACTTC.